This record covers a single T cell receptor beta chain. This sample was taken from a study of PD-L1 blockade in urothelial cancer. Study summary: Patients with male sex and bladder-origin urothelial cancer accounted for about 90% of the 29 enrolled. Blood gave a median around 150,000 T cells. Blood was tested 3 weeks (second dose) and 6 weeks into treatment.

The sample's time point: pretreatment peripheral blood. Locally advanced or metastatic urothelial carcinoma affected all patients. This table comes from immunoSEQ multiplex PCR, and its TCRdb copy is limited to in-frame clones, with some not included. Of around 33,000 clones in the sample, about four fifths were seen once. V lost 5 bases, J lost 5 bases, and 6 bases stayed unmatched. The CDR3 runs to 14 residues. CDR1 and CDR2 (germline): LNHDA, SQIVND (reference sequence). This TCR came from a man aged 60-69 years with urothelial cancer. This material consisted of PBMCs, taken around atezolizumab (anti-PD-L1) treatment. The chain recombines TRBV19 with TRBJ1-5, with 7 bases aligning to TRBD1. The CDR3 protein is CASSPRGSHQPQHF. In DNA form, the CDR3 reads TGTGCCAGTAGTCCCAGGGGGTCCCATCAGCCCCAGCATTTT.